This T cell receptor beta chain emerged from a study of memory CD4+ T cells and cytomegalovirus serostatus. Study-level results: Suggested: most of the CMV-linked TCR signature lies in CD4+ memory cells. CD4+ memory repertoires contained 67 of 164 reported CMV TCRbeta sequences.

Single viable CD3+CD4+CD8-CD45RO+ cells were sorted as the memory CD4+ T cells. Authors' methods: After removing out-of-frame reads, over 2 million distinct TCRbeta sequences remained. TCRdb's table, derived via immunoSEQ multiplex PCR, lists solely in-frame clones and lacks some. Clonal size and the V and J genes are those of that table, whereas D and trimming came from the DNA. Of 41,000 or so clones listed, around 79% are singletons. Concerning this clone: Antigen: not known.

V lost 4 bases and J lost 1, with 9 bases in between. The CDR3 totals 14 residues. Per germline, CDR1 SGHNT and CDR2 YENEEA. Sequencing input: memory CD4+ T cells from blood. This TCR was sampled from an adult in good health and CMV-seronegative. The gene calls are TRBV11-3 and TRBJ2-3; D is perhaps TRBD1 or TRBD2 (5 bases each). The CDR3 bases are TGTGCCAGCAGCTCGAGGGGAGGCACAGATACGCAGTATTTT. Translation gives CASSSRGGTDTQYF.